This T cell receptor beta chain originates from a study of beta chain features in type 1 diabetes. Findings and limits, study-wide: Insertion counts at VDJ junctions were lower in type 1 diabetes patients, who also showed more deletions there.

Of note for this clone: Its target is not known.

Reverse transcription of all isolated RNA meant that expressed TCRB transcripts were sequenced. The method was immunoSEQ multiplex PCR; TCRdb's version includes in-frame clones alone and lacks a portion of them. The data contain approximately 140,000 clones, 6.9% of them singletons. Trimming cost V 5 bases and J 5 bases; bases outside gene matches: 7. The CDR3 runs to 14 residues. The germline V gene encodes CDR1 SEHNR and CDR2 FQNEAQ (reference sequence). The specimen was central memory CD4+ T cells from blood. The J gene is TRBJ1-1, the V gene TRBV7-9; TRBD1 aligns across 8 bases. The receptor was derived from a woman in her twenties or thirties in good health. CDR3 coding DNA: TGTGCCAGCAGCATATCAACAGGGGGGACTGAAGCTTTCTTT. Amino acids: CASSISTGGTEAFF.